The clone carrying this T cell receptor (beta chain) was counted at least ten times. Its antigen is unknown. In the original analysis: Clinicopathological groups differed in CDR3, with these differences serving to build a distant-metastasis classifier for papillary thyroid cancer. TCRdb re-called clones from the PCR reads using MiXCR. These V and J calls rely on TCRdb rather than the paper's analysis. The sample consists of about 85,000 clones, approximately 9% of them appearing once. Among the patients, none had received any treatment before thyroid surgery. This record belongs to a study of metastatic and nonmetastatic thyroid tumors. Whole-study context: The study looked at repertoires side by side in blood and in tumor or nodule tissue from malignant and benign thyroid patients.

General study points: Malignant thyroid tumors reportedly exceeded benign nodules significantly in TCR beta diversity, with the difference appearing in blood and tumor.

Trimming removed 5 bases at V and 5 bases at J, with 7 bases between. The CDR3 consists of 13 residues. Germline V gives CDR1 MGHDK, CDR2 SYGVNS. The receptor was isolated from a female donor with papillary thyroid cancer or a benign thyroid nodule (not recorded which). Some clones in this sample may be carry-over from other donors' samples. The V and J genes are TRBV25-1 and TRBJ1-6; tentatively, D is TRBD1 (5 bases). Sample: blood. CDR3: CASSLTDNSPLHF. As DNA, the CDR3 is TGTGCCAGCAGTCTGACAGATAATTCACCCCTCCACTTT.